The T cell receptor (beta chain) under discussion was sequenced for a study of blood T cell repertoires in COVID-19. Study background: Donors in the United States, Italy and Spain gave samples during acute or convalescent COVID-19. In each case, the material was cDNA or gDNA derived from T cells, B-cell-depleted T cells, or PBMCs.

CDR3 length: 12 amino acids. The ends were cut back, 5 bases at V and 4 bases at J, with 6 bases in the middle. Germline CDR1 and CDR2: SGHAT and FQNNGV. Source study methods: Reference gene primers were amplified, and this amplification served to estimate nucleated cell counts. Profiled with immunoSEQ multiplex PCR; TCRdb holds only in-frame clones, not every one. From that table come the V and J calls and clone size; the DNA was used to work out D and trimming. The table lists about 210,000 clones, around 85% of them singletons. Seattle patients were enrolled during active infection and followed longitudinally.

The V call is TRBV11-2, the J call TRBJ1-3; D gene uncertain. The receptor comes from a man in his sixties with COVID-19, enrolled during active disease. Source material: peripheral blood. The CDR3 here is CASSPQGNTIYF. DNA for the CDR3: TGTGCCAGCAGCCCCCAGGGAAACACCATATATTTT.